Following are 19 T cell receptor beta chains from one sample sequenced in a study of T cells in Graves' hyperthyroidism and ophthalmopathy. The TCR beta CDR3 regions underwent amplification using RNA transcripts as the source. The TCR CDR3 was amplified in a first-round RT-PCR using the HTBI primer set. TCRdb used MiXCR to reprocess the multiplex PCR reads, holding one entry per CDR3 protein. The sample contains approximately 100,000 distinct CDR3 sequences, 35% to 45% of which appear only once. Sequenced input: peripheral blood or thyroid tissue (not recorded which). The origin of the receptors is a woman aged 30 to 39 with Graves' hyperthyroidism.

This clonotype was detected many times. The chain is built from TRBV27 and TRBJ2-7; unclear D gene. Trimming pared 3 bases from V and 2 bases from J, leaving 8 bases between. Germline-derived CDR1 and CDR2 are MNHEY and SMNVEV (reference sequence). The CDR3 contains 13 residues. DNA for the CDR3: TGTGCCAGCAGTTTTGCGATAGCCTACGAGCAGTACTTC. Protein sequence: CASSFAIAYEQYF.

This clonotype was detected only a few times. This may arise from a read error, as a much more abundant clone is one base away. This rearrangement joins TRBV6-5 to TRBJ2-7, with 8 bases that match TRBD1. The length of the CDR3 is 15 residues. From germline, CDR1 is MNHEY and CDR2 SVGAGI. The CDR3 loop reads CASSYSQTGAYEQCF. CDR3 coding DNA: TGTGCCAGCAGTTACTCGCAGACAGGGGCCTACGAGCAGTGCTTC.

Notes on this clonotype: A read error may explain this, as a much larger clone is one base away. The CDR3 is CASSDKEGEKLFF. In nucleotides, the CDR3 is TGTGCCAGCAGTGACAAGGAAGGTGAAAAACTGTTTTTT. This chain links TRBV27 with TRBJ1-4; no definite D call. The V end lost 5 bases, the J end lost 7 bases, and 11 bases lay between the germline ends. The CDR3 extends over 13 amino acids. Germline V lookup: CDR1 MNHEY, CDR2 SMNVEV (reference sequence). Based on the CDR3 plus reference TRBV27 and TRBJ1-4, the full variable domain is EAQVTQNPRYLITVTGKKLTVTCSQNMNHEYMSWYRQDPGLGLRQIYYSMNVEVTDKGDVPEGYKVSRKEKRNFPLILESPSPNQTSLYFCASSDKEGEKLFFGSGTQLSVL.

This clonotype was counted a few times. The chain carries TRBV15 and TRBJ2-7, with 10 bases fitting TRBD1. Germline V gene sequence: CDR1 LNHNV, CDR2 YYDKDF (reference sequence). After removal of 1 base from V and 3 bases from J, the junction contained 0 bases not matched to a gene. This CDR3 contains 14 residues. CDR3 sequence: CATSRGDRGYEQYF. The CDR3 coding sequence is TGTGCCACCAGCAGAGGGGACAGGGGCTACGAGCAGTACTTC.

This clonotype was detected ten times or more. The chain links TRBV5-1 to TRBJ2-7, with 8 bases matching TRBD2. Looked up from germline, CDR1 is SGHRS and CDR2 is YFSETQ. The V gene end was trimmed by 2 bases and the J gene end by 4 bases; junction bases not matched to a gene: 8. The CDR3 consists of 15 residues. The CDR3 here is CASSLLPPGGYEQYF. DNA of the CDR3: TGCGCCAGCAGCTTATTACCGCCGGGGGGGTACGAGCAGTACTTC.

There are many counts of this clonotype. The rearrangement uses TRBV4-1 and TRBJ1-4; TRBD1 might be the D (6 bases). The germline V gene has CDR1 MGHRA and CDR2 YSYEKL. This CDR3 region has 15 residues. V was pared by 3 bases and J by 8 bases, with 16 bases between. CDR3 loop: CASSQIAGTREKLFF. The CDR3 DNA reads TGCGCCAGCAGCCAGATTGCCGGGACAAGGGAAAAACTGTTTTTT.

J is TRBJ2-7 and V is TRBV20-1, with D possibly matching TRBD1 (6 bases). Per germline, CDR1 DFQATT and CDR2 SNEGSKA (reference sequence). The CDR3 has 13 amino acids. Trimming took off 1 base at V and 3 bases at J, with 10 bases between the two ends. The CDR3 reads CSARGGLSYEQYF. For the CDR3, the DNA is TGCAGTGCTAGAGGGGGGCTCAGCTACGAGCAGTACTTC.

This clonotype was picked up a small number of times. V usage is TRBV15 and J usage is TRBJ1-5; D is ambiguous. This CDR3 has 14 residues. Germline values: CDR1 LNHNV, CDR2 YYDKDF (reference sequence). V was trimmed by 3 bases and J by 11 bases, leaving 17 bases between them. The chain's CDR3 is CATSSEDSPGAQHF. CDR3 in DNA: TGTGCCACCAGCAGCGAAGACTCTCCCGGGGCCCAGCATTTT.

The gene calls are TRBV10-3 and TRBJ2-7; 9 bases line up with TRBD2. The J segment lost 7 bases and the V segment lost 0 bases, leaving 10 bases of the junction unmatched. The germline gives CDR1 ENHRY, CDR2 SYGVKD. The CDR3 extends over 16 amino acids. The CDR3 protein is CAISESTIAGVGEQYF. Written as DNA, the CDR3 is TGTGCCATCAGTGAGTCGACAATAGCGGGAGTGGGGGAGCAGTACTTC.

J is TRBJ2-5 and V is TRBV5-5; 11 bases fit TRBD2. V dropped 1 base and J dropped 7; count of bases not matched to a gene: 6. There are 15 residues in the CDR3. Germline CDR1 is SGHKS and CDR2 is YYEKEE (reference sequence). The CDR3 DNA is TGTGCCAGCAGCTTGTGGGGACTAGCGGAAGGGACCCAGTACTTC. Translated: CASSLWGLAEGTQYF.

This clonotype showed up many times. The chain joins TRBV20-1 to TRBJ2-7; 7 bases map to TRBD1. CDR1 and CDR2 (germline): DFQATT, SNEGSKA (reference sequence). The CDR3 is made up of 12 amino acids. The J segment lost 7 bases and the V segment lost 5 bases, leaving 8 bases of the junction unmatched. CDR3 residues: CSAHARGREQYF. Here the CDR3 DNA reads TGCAGTGCTCACGCGAGGGGGCGTGAGCAGTACTTC.

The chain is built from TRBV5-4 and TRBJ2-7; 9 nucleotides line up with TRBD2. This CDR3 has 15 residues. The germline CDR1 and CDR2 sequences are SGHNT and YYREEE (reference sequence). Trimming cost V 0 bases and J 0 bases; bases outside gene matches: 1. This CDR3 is CASSLVSGSSYEQYF. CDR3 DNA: TGTGCCAGCAGCTTGGTTAGCGGGAGCTCCTACGAGCAGTACTTC. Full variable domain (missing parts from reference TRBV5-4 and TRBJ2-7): ETGVTQSPTHLIKTRGQQVTLRCSSQSGHNTVSWYQQALGQGPQFIFQYYREEENGRGNFPPRFSGLQFPNYSSELNVNALELDDSALYLCASSLVSGSSYEQYFGPGTRLTVT.

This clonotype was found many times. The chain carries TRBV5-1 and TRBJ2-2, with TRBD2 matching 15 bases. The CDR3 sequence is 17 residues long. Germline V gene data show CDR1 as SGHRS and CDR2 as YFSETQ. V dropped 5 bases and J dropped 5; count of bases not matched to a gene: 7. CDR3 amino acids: CASSSGLAGGRTGELFF. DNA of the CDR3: TGCGCCAGCAGTTCGGGACTAGCGGGAGGTCGTACCGGGGAGCTGTTTTTT. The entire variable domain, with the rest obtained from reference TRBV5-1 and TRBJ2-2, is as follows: KAGVTQTPRYLIKTRGQQVTLSCSPISGHRSVSWYQQTPGQGLQFLFEYFSETQRNKGNFPGRFSGRQFSNSRSEMNVSTLELGDSALYLCASSSGLAGGRTGELFFGEGSRLTVL.

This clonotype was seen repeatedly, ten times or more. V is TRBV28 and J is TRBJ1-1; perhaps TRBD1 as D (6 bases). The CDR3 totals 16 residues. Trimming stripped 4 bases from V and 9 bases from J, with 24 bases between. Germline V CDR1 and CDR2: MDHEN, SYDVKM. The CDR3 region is CASSSLNRAGISQAFF. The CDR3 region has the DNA TGTGCCAGCAGTTCGCTAAACAGGGCAGGGATATCCCAAGCTTTCTTT.

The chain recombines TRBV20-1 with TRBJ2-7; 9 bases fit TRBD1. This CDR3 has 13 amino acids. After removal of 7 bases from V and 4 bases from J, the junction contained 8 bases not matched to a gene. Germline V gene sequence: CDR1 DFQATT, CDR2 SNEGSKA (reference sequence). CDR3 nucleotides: TGCAGTGGCTCCGGGACAGGGAAATACGAGCAGTACTTC. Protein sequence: CSGSGTGKYEQYF.

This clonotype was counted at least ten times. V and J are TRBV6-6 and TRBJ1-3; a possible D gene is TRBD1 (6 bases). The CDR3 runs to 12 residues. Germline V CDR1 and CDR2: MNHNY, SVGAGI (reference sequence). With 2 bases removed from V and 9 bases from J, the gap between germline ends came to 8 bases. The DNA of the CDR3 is TGTGCCAGCAGTTACGGGGACACCACCATATATTTT. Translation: CASSYGDTTIYF.

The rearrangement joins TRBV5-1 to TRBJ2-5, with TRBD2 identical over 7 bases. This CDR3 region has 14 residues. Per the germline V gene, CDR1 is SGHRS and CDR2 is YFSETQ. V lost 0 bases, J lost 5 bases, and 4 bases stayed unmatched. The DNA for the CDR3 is TGCGCCAGCAGCTTGGGGGAGGGCGGGGAGACCCAGTACTTC. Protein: CASSLGEGGETQYF.

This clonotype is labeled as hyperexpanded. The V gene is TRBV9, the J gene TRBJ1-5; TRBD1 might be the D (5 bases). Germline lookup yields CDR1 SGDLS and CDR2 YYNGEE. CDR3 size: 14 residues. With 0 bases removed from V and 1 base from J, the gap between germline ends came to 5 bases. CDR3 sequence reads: CASSVGGSNQPQHF. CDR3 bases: TGTGCCAGCAGCGTAGGGGGGAGCAATCAGCCCCAGCATTTT.

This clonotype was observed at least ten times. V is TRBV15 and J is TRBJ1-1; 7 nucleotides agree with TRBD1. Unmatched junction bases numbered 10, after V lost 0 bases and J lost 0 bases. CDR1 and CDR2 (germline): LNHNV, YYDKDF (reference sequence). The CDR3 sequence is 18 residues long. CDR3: CATSRDRRQGWVNTEAFF. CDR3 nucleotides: TGTGCCACCAGCAGAGACCGGCGACAGGGATGGGTGAACACTGAAGCTTTCTTT.